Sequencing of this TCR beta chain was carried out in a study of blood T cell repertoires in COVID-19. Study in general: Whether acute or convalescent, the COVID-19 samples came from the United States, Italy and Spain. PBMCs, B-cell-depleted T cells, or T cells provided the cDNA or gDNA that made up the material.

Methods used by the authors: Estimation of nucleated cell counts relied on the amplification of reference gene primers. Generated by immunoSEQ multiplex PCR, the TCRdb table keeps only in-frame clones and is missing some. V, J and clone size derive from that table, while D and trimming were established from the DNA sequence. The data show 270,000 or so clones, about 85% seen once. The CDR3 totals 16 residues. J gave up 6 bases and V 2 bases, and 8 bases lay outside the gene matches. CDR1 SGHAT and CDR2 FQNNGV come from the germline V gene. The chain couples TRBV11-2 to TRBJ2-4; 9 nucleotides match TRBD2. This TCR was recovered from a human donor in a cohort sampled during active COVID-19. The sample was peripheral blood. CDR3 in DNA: TGTGCCAGCAGCTTAAAGGTAGCGGGAGTGCGAAACATTCAGTACTTC. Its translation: CASSLKVAGVRNIQYF.